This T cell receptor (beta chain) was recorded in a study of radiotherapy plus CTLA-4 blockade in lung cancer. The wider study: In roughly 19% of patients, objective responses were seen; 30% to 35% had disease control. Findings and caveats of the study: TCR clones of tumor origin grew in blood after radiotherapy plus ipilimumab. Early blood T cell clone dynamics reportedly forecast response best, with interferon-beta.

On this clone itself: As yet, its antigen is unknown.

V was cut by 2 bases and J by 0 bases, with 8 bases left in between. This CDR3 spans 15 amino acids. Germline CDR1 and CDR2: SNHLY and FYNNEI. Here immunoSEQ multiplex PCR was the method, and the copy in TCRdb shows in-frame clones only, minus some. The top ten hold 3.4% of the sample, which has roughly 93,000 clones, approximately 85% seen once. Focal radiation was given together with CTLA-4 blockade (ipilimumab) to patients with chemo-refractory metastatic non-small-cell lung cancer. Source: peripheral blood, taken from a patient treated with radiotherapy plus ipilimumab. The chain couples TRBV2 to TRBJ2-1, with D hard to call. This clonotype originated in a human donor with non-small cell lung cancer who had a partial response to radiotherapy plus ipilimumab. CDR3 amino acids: CASSESESSYNEQFF. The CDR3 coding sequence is TGTGCCAGCAGTGAAAGTGAGAGCTCCTACAATGAGCAGTTCTTC.